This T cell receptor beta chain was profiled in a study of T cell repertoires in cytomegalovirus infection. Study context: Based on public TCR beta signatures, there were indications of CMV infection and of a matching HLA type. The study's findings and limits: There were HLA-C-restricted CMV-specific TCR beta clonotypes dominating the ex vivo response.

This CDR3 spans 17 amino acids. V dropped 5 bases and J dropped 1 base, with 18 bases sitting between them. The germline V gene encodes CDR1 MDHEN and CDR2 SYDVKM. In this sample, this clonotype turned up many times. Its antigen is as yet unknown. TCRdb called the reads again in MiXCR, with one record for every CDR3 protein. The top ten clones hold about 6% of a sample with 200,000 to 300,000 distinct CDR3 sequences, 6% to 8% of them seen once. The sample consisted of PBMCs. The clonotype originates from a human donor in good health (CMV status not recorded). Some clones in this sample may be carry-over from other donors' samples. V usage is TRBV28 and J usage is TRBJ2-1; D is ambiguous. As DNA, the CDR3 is TGTGCCAGCAGTCTGAATTACGGTAGTCGATCCTACAATGAGCAGTTCTTC. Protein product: CASSLNYGSRSYNEQFF. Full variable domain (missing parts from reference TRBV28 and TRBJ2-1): DVKVTQSSRYLVKRTGEKVFLECVQDMDHENMFWYRQDPGLGLRLIYFSYDVKMKEKGDIPEGYSVSREKKERFSLILESASTNQTSMYLCASSLNYGSRSYNEQFFGPGTRLTVL.